This entry is about one T cell receptor beta chain. Its antigen is undetermined. Losses at the gene ends were 1 base for V and 4 bases for J; bases not matched to a gene: 3. CDR1 is SEHNR and CDR2 is FQNEAQ in the germline V gene (reference sequence). CDR3 length equals 14 residues. The source of the sample is a study of shared clonotypes between healthy human individuals. Overall study: The donor pool was made up of two women and three men aged 18 to 49. Points from the study as a whole: Among non-shared clonotypes, generation probabilities were lower than among those shared by all four donors.

The data were produced by immunoSEQ multiplex PCR, yet TCRdb's version contains in-frame clones alone and is incomplete. Counted here are 800,000 to 950,000 clones, about 96% occurring once; the ten biggest clones make up 0.2% to 0.25%. CD8 cells classed as naive were CD45RO-negative and positively selected for CCR7, excluding terminally differentiated effector memory CD45RA+ cells. Only Caucasian adults living in Nashville, Tennessee made up the donor group. This chain connects TRBV7-9 to TRBJ2-5, with 7 bases fitting TRBD1. The clonotype was recovered from a man aged 25 to 40 in good health. The sample taken for sequencing was naive CD8+ T cells sorted from blood. CDR3 in amino acids: CASSLGPGGETQYF. In DNA, the CDR3 is TGTGCCAGCAGCTTAGGACCAGGGGGAGAGACCCAGTACTTC.